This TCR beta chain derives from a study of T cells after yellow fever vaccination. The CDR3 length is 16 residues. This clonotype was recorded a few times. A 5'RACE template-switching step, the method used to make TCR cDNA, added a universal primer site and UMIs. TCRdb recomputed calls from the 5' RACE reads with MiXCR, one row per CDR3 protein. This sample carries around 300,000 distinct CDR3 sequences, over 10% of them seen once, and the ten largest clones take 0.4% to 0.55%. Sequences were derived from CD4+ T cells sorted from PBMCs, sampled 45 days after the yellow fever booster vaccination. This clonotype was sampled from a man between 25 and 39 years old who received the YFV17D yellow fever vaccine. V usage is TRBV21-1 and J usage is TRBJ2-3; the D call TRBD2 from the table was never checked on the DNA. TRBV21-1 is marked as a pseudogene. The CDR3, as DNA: TGTGCCAGCAGCCCTACAGCGGGAGCGTGGACAGATACGCAGTATTTT. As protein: CASSPTAGAWTDTQYF.